These 18 T cell receptor beta chains were all obtained from the same sample, sequenced in a study of OX40 agonist ivuxolimab in advanced cancers. Sequencing used immunoSEQ multiplex PCR; TCRdb keeps in-frame clones, though not all of them. The data contain 45,000 to 75,000 clones, about four fifths of them singletons. Sample: CD4+ or CD8+ T cells sorted from blood, taken in a trial of the OX40 agonist ivuxolimab. The receptors come from an adult with an advanced solid tumor such as melanoma, head and neck, liver or kidney cancer.

The chain uses TRBV7-2 and TRBJ2-5; a possible D gene is TRBD1 (6 bases). V dropped 5 bases and J dropped 5 bases, with 18 bases sitting between them. Germline V gene sequence: CDR1 SGHTA, CDR2 FQGNSA. The CDR3 totals 15 residues. The CDR3 loop reads CASSLQTYRVETQYF. The CDR3 coding sequence is TGTGCCAGCAGCCTGCAAACCTACAGGGTTGAGACCCAGTACTTC.

The chain uses TRBV19 and TRBJ2-1, with D unclear. Between the trimmed V and J ends, which lost 6 bases and 10 bases, there was a span of 16 bases. The CDR3 has 13 residues. Germline CDR1 reads LNHDA; CDR2 reads SQIVND (reference sequence). The CDR3 spells CASRRDRGREQFF. The CDR3 DNA follows: TGTGCCAGTAGGAGAGACCGCGGCAGGGAGCAGTTCTTC.

The chain joins TRBV6-6 to TRBJ1-6, with TRBD1 as a possible D gene (6 bases). From germline, CDR1 is MNHNY and CDR2 SVGAGI (reference sequence). The CDR3 is made up of 15 amino acids. V was clipped by 7 bases and J by 10 bases, with 20 bases between them. This chain's CDR3 is CASTIGGAGGSPLHF. CDR3 DNA: TGTGCCAGCACCATAGGGGGGGCTGGTGGCTCACCCCTCCACTTT.

The gene calls are TRBV9 and TRBJ2-2; 7 positions agree with TRBD2. CDR1 and CDR2 (germline): SGDLS, YYNGEE. Trimming at V came to 4 bases and at J to 4 bases, leaving 4 bases not matched to a gene. CDR3 size: 14 residues. The CDR3 loop reads CASSILARTGELFF. CDR3 coding DNA: TGTGCCAGCAGCATACTAGCGCGCACCGGGGAGCTGTTTTTT.

This clone was found once. The genes are TRBV5-1 and TRBJ2-6; 8 bases are shared with TRBD1. Losses at the gene ends were 1 base for V and 0 bases for J; bases not matched to a gene: 9. The CDR3 spans 19 residues. From germline, CDR1 is SGHRS and CDR2 YFSETQ. CDR3 residues: CASSLWDRSRLSGANVLTF. CDR3 DNA sequence: TGCGCCAGCAGCTTGTGGGACAGGAGCCGGCTCTCTGGGGCCAACGTCCTGACTTTC.

This chain uses TRBV27 with TRBJ1-6; 8 positions agree with TRBD1. CDR1 MNHEY and CDR2 SMNVEV come from the germline V gene (reference sequence). The J segment lost 5 bases and the V segment lost 3 bases, leaving 3 bases of the junction unmatched. CDR3 length equals 15 residues. The DNA of the CDR3 is TGTGCCAGCAGTTTTAGGGGACAGGATAATTCACCCCTCCACTTT. Its translation is CASSFRGQDNSPLHF.

In this sample, this clone turned up a few times. The V call is TRBV5-5, the J call TRBJ1-5; TRBD1 is a possible D gene (5 bases). The germline gives CDR1 SGHKS, CDR2 YYEKEE (reference sequence). V lost 0 bases and J 10 bases, leaving 20 bases between the germline ends. This CDR3 comprises 16 residues. CDR3 sequence reads: CASSLGSSGTPIPQHF. Written as DNA, the CDR3 is TGTGCCAGCAGCTTGGGATCTTCTGGGACCCCAATTCCCCAGCATTTT.

The chain carries TRBV11-2 and TRBJ2-7; 10 nucleotides match TRBD2. The length of the CDR3 is 15 residues. V lost 2 bases and J lost 0; bases outside the gene matches: 1. CDR1 and CDR2 from the germline V gene are SGHAT and FQNNGV. This CDR3 reads CASSLWTSGSYEQYF. CDR3 in DNA: TGTGCCAGCAGCTTATGGACTAGCGGCTCCTACGAGCAGTACTTC.

The chain links TRBV6-5 to TRBJ1-5; D is unclear. CDR1 MNHEY and CDR2 SVGAGI come from the germline V gene. This CDR3 spans 15 amino acids. Trimming took 6 bases from V and 0 from J, leaving 12 bases between them. The CDR3: CASRRRVNSNQPQHF. As DNA, the CDR3 is TGTGCCAGCAGACGACGTGTGAATAGCAATCAGCCCCAGCATTTT.

This clone was counted once. This chain links TRBV5-1 with TRBJ1-5; possibly TRBD1 for D (6 bases). The CDR3 has 17 residues. Germline CDR1 reads SGHRS; CDR2 reads YFSETQ. Trimming pared 1 base from V and 0 bases from J, leaving 14 bases between. The CDR3 DNA reads TGCGCCAGCAGCTTGAATGGCAGGGGTTATAGCAATCAGCCCCAGCATTTT. This codes for CASSLNGRGYSNQPQHF.

CDR3 sequence: CASSEGGGANVLTF. The CDR3 DNA reads TGTGCCAGCAGTGAAGGGGGTGGGGCCAACGTCCTGACTTTC. The chain is built from TRBV2 and TRBJ2-6, with D hard to call. Germline V CDR1 and CDR2: SNHLY, FYNNEI. This CDR3 comprises 14 residues. Trimming cost V 1 base and J 3 bases, with 4 bases left between them.

J is TRBJ2-3 and V is TRBV12-5; D is uncertain. The CDR3 sequence is 17 residues long. The germline CDR1 and CDR2 sequences are LGHNT and FRNRAP. V lost 0 bases and J 2 bases, leaving 15 bases between the germline ends. The CDR3 nucleotides are TGTGCTAGTGGTTTGGTACGTGAATTTACTTACACAGATACGCAGTATTTT. It translates to CASGLVREFTYTDTQYF.

The rearrangement uses TRBV7-2 and TRBJ2-5, with no clear D. Germline CDR1 and CDR2: SGHTA and FQGNSA. This CDR3 is built from 16 residues. V lost 5 bases, J lost 2 bases, and 18 bases lay in between. CDR3 nucleotide sequence: TGTGCCAGCAGCCAAGCAGCGTTTGGCGGACAAGAGACCCAGTACTTC. Protein product: CASSQAAFGGQETQYF.

This clone was recorded only once. This rearrangement joins TRBV27 to TRBJ2-5, with 9 bases fitting TRBD1. Per germline, CDR1 MNHEY and CDR2 SMNVEV (reference sequence). CDR3 length equals 15 residues. Losses at the gene ends were 0 bases for V and 3 bases for J; bases not matched to a gene: 2. As DNA, the CDR3 is TGTGCCAGCAGTTTATCCGGGACAGGGAAAGAGACCCAGTACTTC. Translated, it gives CASSLSGTGKETQYF.

The chain is built from TRBV19 and TRBJ2-5; 13 bases are a match to TRBD2. The CDR3 has 16 residues. Trimming at V came to 3 bases and at J to 3 bases, leaving 4 bases not matched to a gene. Germline values: CDR1 LNHDA, CDR2 SQIVND (reference sequence). In DNA, the CDR3 is TGTGCCAGTAGTATCGGTGGACTAGCGGGAGAAGAGACCCAGTACTTC. This gives the protein CASSIGGLAGEETQYF.

This clone was observed a handful of times. The V gene is TRBV7-2, the J gene TRBJ2-3; D is unresolved. The CDR3 covers 15 residues. In germline, CDR1 is SGHTA, CDR2 FQGNSA. Trimming pared 2 bases from V and 4 bases from J, leaving 13 bases between. The CDR3 reads CASSLTKLAADTQYF. The CDR3 nucleotides are TGTGCCAGCAGCTTAACTAAACTCGCGGCAGATACGCAGTATTTT.

The rearrangement joins TRBV2 to TRBJ2-1; a weak D match, TRBD2 (6 bases). The CDR3 sequence is 16 residues long. Per the germline V gene, CDR1 is SNHLY and CDR2 is FYNNEI. DNA of the CDR3: TGTGCGTTAAGCTCATCACAGGTTAGGGCGGGGAATGAGCAGTTCTTC. Translated: CALSSSQVRAGNEQFF.

The rearrangement links TRBV7-2 to TRBJ1-1; TRBD1 matches at 7 bases. The trim removed 5 bases at V and 5 bases at J, leaving 11 bases unmatched. The CDR3 has 15 residues. Germline V gene sequence: CDR1 SGHTA, CDR2 FQGNSA. The CDR3 protein is CASSKRTGVGTEAFF. Here the CDR3 DNA reads TGTGCCAGCAGCAAACGGACAGGAGTGGGGACTGAAGCTTTCTTT.